This T cell receptor (beta chain) was recovered during a study of glioma-infiltrating T cells after dendritic cell vaccination. Study-wide findings and caveats: Patients with more pretreatment TILs had longer time to progression and survival.

V was pared by 5 bases and J by 6 bases, with 8 bases of the junction left unmatched. From germline, CDR1 is LGHNT and CDR2 FRNRAP. The CDR3 sequence is 15 residues long. TCRdb's copy holds only in-frame clones and misses some; the assay was immunoSEQ multiplex PCR. The sample contains roughly 60,000 clones, 86% of which appear only once. Comments on this clone: Its antigen is unknown.

The time point is: after dendritic cell vaccination, including at tumor progression/relapse. None of the glioblastoma patients had an isocitrate dehydrogenase mutation. The clonotype comes from a human donor with glioblastoma. The source material was blood, sampled after dendritic cell vaccination. The chain employs TRBV12-5 and TRBJ1-5, with 9 bases lining up with TRBD1. CDR3 sequence reads: CASGLTGGAGQPQHF. The CDR3, as DNA: TGTGCTAGTGGTCTAACAGGGGGCGCCGGTCAGCCCCAGCATTTT. The full variable domain, completed using reference TRBV12-5 and TRBJ1-5, is DARVTQTPRHKVTEMGQEVTMRCQPILGHNTVFWYRQTMMQGLELLAYFRNRAPLDDSGMPKDRFSAEMPDATLATLKIQPSEPRDSAVYFCASGLTGGAGQPQHFGDGTRLSIL.